This is a list of T cell receptor beta chains from one sample in a study of shared clonotypes between healthy human individuals. Clones were read by immunoSEQ multiplex PCR, and TCRdb kept only the in-frame ones, dropping some. Of fewer than 2.5 million clones listed, over 85% were seen once; the top ten hold around 0.37%. The material sequenced was naive CD4+ T cells from PBMCs. These receptors all stem from a man aged 18 to 30 in good health. Some clones in this sample may be carry-over from other donors' samples. The CDR3 runs from the conserved cysteine through the conserved F or W. Each record gives: clone size, D gene, V gene, J gene, CDR3 DNA, CDR3 protein. A D gene is named only where the DNA matches it firmly. A clone size is listed for some rows: how often the clone was seen (once, few, many), or a class if it is expanded.

NA	NA	TRBV19	TRBJ1-5	TGTGCCAGTAGTAAGGACAGCACCTATAGCAATCAGCCCCAGCATTTT	CASSKDSTYSNQPQHF
NA	NA	TRBV7-9	TRBJ2-3	TGTGCCAGCAGCTCGAGCACTAACGGAGCCACAGATACGCAGTATTTT	CASSSSTNGATDTQYF
NA	NA	TRBV28	TRBJ2-7	TGTGCCAGCAGTCTACCGCCAAAAAACTACGAGCAGTACTTC	CASSLPPKNYEQYF
NA	TRBD1	TRBV28	TRBJ1-2	TGTGCCAGCAGTTCCCTCGACAGGGTAGACGGCTACACCTTC	CASSSLDRVDGYTF
NA	TRBD2	TRBV7-9	TRBJ2-7	TGTGCCAGCAGCGATCTAGCGGTCCACCGGGAGAGTTCCTACGAGCAGTACTTC	CASSDLAVHRESSYEQYF
NA	NA	TRBV18	TRBJ2-2	TGTGCCAGCTCACCCCTGGCGGGCAATACCGGGGAGCTGTTTTTT	CASSPLAGNTGELFF
NA	NA	TRBV7-9	TRBJ2-1	TGTGCCAGCAGCTTGGGTGCCACCGCGGTGGATGAGCAGTTCTTC	CASSLGATAVDEQFF
NA	NA	TRBV4-1	TRBJ1-6	TGCGCCAGCAGCCAAGAGGCCAGTGCGTCACCCCTCCACTTT	CASSQEASASPLHF
NA	TRBD1	TRBV27	TRBJ2-7	TGTGCCAGCTCCCGGACAGGGTTCTACGAGCAGTACTTC	CASSRTGFYEQYF
NA	TRBD1	TRBV7-2	TRBJ1-2	TGTGCCAGCAGTTACCGGACAGGGAACTATGGCTACACCTTC	CASSYRTGNYGYTF
NA	NA	TRBV28	TRBJ2-1	TGTGCCAGCAGTTTACACAGCCGCAATGAGCAGTTCTTC	CASSLHSRNEQFF
NA	TRBD1	TRBV6-5	TRBJ1-2	TGTGCCAGCAGTTACTCGCCGTGGGACAGCAACTATGGCTACACCTTC	CASSYSPWDSNYGYTF
once	NA	TRBV27	TRBJ2-2	TGTGCCAGCACTTCACGATCACCTCACCCCGGGGAGCTGTTTTTT	CASTSRSPHPGELFF
NA	TRBD2	TRBV5-1	TRBJ2-7	TGCGCCAGCAGCTTGCGGTCTAGCGGGAGCCGGGGGTACGAGCAGTACTTC	CASSLRSSGSRGYEQYF
NA	NA	TRBV6-1	TRBJ1-6	TGTGCCACCCGACTTACAGGTTTTAATTCACCCCTCCACTTT	CATRLTGFNSPLHF
NA	TRBD1	TRBV6-5	TRBJ1-3	TGTGCCAGCAAAAGAAGACAGGGAGGAAACACCATATATTTT	CASKRRQGGNTIYF
NA	NA	TRBV7-2	TRBJ2-7	TGTGCCAGCAGCTCTCGACAGGCCTCCTACGAGCAGTACTTC	CASSSRQASYEQYF
NA	NA	TRBV7-2	TRBJ2-1	TGTGCCAGCAGCCCCCGGGACTGGGGAGATGAGCAGTTCTTC	CASSPRDWGDEQFF
once	TRBD1	TRBV4-1	TRBJ2-5	TGCGCCAGCAGCCAAACCCTCGACAGGGTTGAGACCCAGTACTTC	CASSQTLDRVETQYF
NA	NA	TRBV6-1	TRBJ1-2	TGTGCCAGTCACGACATCAACTATGGCTACACCTTC	CASHDINYGYTF
NA	NA	TRBV29-1	TRBJ2-3	TGCACATATCAGTCCGGGACAGATACGCAGTATTTT	CTYQSGTDTQYF
NA	NA	TRBV28	TRBJ2-7	TGTGCCAGCAGTTTTGATAGGTACAGTTTAAATACAGACGAGCAGTACTTC	CASSFDRYSLNTDEQYF
NA	TRBD1	TRBV10-3	TRBJ1-5	TGTGCCATCAGTGATCCGGACAGGGATAGCAATCAGCCCCAGCATTTT	CAISDPDRDSNQPQHF
NA	TRBD1	TRBV6-6	TRBJ1-4	TGTGCCGTAAATGGACAGGGAGGATATGAAAAACTGTTTTTT	CAVNGQGGYEKLFF
NA	TRBD2	TRBV5-1	TRBJ2-2	TGCGCCAGCAGGGGACTAGTTGGCACCGGGGAGCTGTTTTTT	CASRGLVGTGELFF
NA	NA	TRBV11-2	TRBJ2-7	TGTGCCAGCAGCCCTCGGTTCTCAAGCTCCTACGAGCAGTACTTC	CASSPRFSSSYEQYF
NA	TRBD2	TRBV10-3	TRBJ2-5	TGTGCCATCAGTGCCTTAGCGGGAGAAGAGACCCAGTACTTC	CAISALAGEETQYF
NA	TRBD2	TRBV7-3	TRBJ2-6	TGTGCCAGCAGCTTGGGACTAGCGGGGCCCTCTGGGGCCAACGTCCTGACTTTC	CASSLGLAGPSGANVLTF
NA	NA	TRBV19	TRBJ2-2	TGTGCCAGTAGGGCCCAGGGTAGCCCCGGGGAGCTGTTTTTT	CASRAQGSPGELFF
NA	TRBD1	TRBV19	TRBJ1-1	TGTGCCAGTAGTATAGGACAGGGAGGCACTGAAGCTTTCTTT	CASSIGQGGTEAFF
NA	NA	TRBV27	TRBJ2-1	TGTGCCAGCAGTTTAACTTCATCCCACAATGAGCAGTTCTTC	CASSLTSSHNEQFF
NA	NA	TRBV5-1	TRBJ2-2	TGCGCCAGCAGCTTGGTGGTGATGGGAAACACCGGGGAGCTGTTTTTT	CASSLVVMGNTGELFF
NA	NA	TRBV6-1	TRBJ2-7	TGTGCCAGCAGTGAAGGTCTCCCCTACGAGCAGTACTTC	CASSEGLPYEQYF
NA	TRBD1	TRBV7-3	TRBJ1-1	TGTGCCAGCAGCCAAACAGGGGCTTACACTGAAGCTTTCTTT	CASSQTGAYTEAFF
NA	NA	TRBV7-2	TRBJ1-2	TGTGCCAGCAGCTCCCGCCGAGGGGAGAACTATGGCTACACCTTC	CASSSRRGENYGYTF
NA	NA	TRBV6-5	TRBJ1-2	TGTGCCAGCAGTTACCGAGATCGGAACTATGGCTACACCTTC	CASSYRDRNYGYTF
once	NA	TRBV9	TRBJ1-1	TGTGCCAGCAGCGTAAGCCCCGTGGGGCGGAGGTCCGGGAACACTGAAGCTTTCTTT	CASSVSPVGRRSGNTEAFF
NA	NA	TRBV11-2	TRBJ1-1	TGTGCCAGCAGCTTATCAGGGAGACCTGAAGCTTTCTTT	CASSLSGRPEAFF
NA	NA	TRBV7-8	TRBJ2-2	TGTGCCAGCAGCTTCGACGGGACACCGAACACCGGGGAGCTGTTTTTT	CASSFDGTPNTGELFF
NA	NA	TRBV2	TRBJ2-7	TGTGCCAGCCAGGCAGCGGCCCGCTCCTACGAGCAGTACTTC	CASQAAARSYEQYF
NA	NA	TRBV6-6	TRBJ2-7	TGTGCCAGCAGTTACTCGTACAGCTCCTACGAGCAGTACTTC	CASSYSYSSYEQYF
NA	NA	TRBV5-1	TRBJ2-5	TGCGCCAGCAGCCTATCAGCGACTAGTGAAGAGACCCAGTACTTC	CASSLSATSEETQYF
NA	NA	TRBV4-2	TRBJ2-5	TGTGCCAGCAGCCGGAACCTAAACCCTGCAGGAGAGACCCAGTACTTC	CASSRNLNPAGETQYF
NA	NA	TRBV29-1	TRBJ1-4	TGCAGCGTTGATTCTACAACTAATGAAAAACTGTTTTTT	CSVDSTTNEKLFF
NA	NA	TRBV9	TRBJ2-6	TGTGCCAGCAGCGTAGGAGTCTCTGGGGCCAACGTCCTGACTTTC	CASSVGVSGANVLTF
NA	TRBD1	TRBV18	TRBJ1-1	TGTGCCAGCTCACCCCGGACAGGGGGAGACACTGAAGCTTTCTTT	CASSPRTGGDTEAFF
NA	NA	TRBV12-5	TRBJ2-3	TGTGCTAGTGGTTTGGGGGATACGCAGTATTTT	CASGLGDTQYF
NA	TRBD2	TRBV5-1	TRBJ2-7	TGCGCCAGCAGCTTCGATTCGTTAGGGACTAGCGGTGAGCAGTACTTC	CASSFDSLGTSGEQYF
NA	TRBD2	TRBV11-3	TRBJ2-3	TGTGCCAGCAGCTCATCCCGGACTAGCGGGAGTGGCACAGATACGCAGTATTTT	CASSSSRTSGSGTDTQYF
NA	NA	TRBV5-5	TRBJ1-2	TGTGCCAGCAGCTTGGGCCCAGGTGGGCTGGACTATGGCTACACCTTC	CASSLGPGGLDYGYTF
NA	NA	TRBV4-3	TRBJ2-7	TGCGCCAGCAGCCTCTCTGCCGGGGACTACGAGCAGTACTTC	CASSLSAGDYEQYF
NA	TRBD1	TRBV7-7	TRBJ1-1	TGTGCCAGCAGCCAGGGGACAGGGGCCGAAGCTTTCTTT	CASSQGTGAEAFF